The 30 T cell receptor beta chains listed next were all sequenced from one sample in a study of T cell responses to AZD1222 COVID-19 vaccine. Assay: immunoSEQ multiplex PCR; the TCRdb copy retains only in-frame clones and omits some. This table has 150,000 to 160,000 clones, 90% appearing once. This specimen consisted of peripheral blood, obtained 28 days after the second AZD1222 dose. The receptors were gathered from an adult who received the AZD1222 COVID-19 vaccine.

The rearrangement uses TRBV20-1 and TRBJ1-1; TRBD1 aligns across 7 bases. CDR3 length equals 15 residues. Germline assignment: CDR1 DFQATT and CDR2 SNEGSKA (reference sequence). The V and J ends lost 3 bases and 4 bases, in that order; junction bases with no gene match: 11. Here the CDR3 DNA reads TGCAGTGCTAGTCAGCGGGCAGGGGGACTCACTGAAGCTTTCTTT. Translation gives CSASQRAGGLTEAFF.

This chain joins TRBV29-1 and TRBJ1-3; TRBD1 agrees at 10 bases. The ends lost 7 bases at V and 3 bases at J; junction bases unmatched: 3. The CDR3 has 13 residues. Germline V gene lookup returns CDR1 SQVTM and CDR2 ANQGSEA. In nucleotides, the CDR3 is TGCAGCGGGCGGACAGGGGGTGGAAACACCATATATTTT. This translates into CSGRTGGGNTIYF.

The J gene is TRBJ1-4, the V gene TRBV5-8, with a weak D call TRBD1 (6 bases). CDR1 is SGHTS and CDR2 is YDEGEE in the germline V gene. The CDR3 has 14 residues. Trimming removed 2 bases from V and 8 bases from J, with 13 bases in between. CDR3 sequence (DNA): TGTGCCAGCAGCTTAAGGACAGTGGGGGAAAAACTGTTTTTT. It is translated as CASSLRTVGEKLFF.

This clone came up once. The chain is built from TRBV25-1 and TRBJ1-1, with D uncertain. Germline V lookup: CDR1 MGHDK, CDR2 SYGVNS. V was shortened by 3 bases and J by 4 bases, with 3 bases between the two germline ends. The CDR3 is 11 residues long. This CDR3 is CASSDSTEAFF. CDR3 DNA: TGTGCCAGCAGTGACTCCACTGAAGCTTTCTTT.

The chain recombines TRBV11-2 with TRBJ2-3; no firm D call. The V gene lost 3 bases and the J gene lost 2 bases, with 12 bases spanning the gap. CDR1 is SGHAT and CDR2 is FQNNGV in the germline V gene. The CDR3 is 15 amino acids. In DNA form, the CDR3 reads TGTGCCAGCAGCTTTGGCGGCCTGGTCACAGATACGCAGTATTTT. Its translation: CASSFGGLVTDTQYF.

The chain carries TRBV30 and TRBJ2-2; perhaps TRBD1 as D (5 bases). V was pared by 2 bases and J by 8 bases, with 12 bases between. The CDR3 totals 13 residues. Germline-derived CDR1 and CDR2 are GTSNPN and SVGIG (reference sequence). CDR3 residues: CAWSYLGVGELFF. The CDR3 nucleotides read TGTGCCTGGAGTTACTTAGGGGTGGGGGAGCTGTTTTTT.

The chain uses TRBV5-1 and TRBJ2-7; D is unclear. The CDR3 runs to 15 residues. Between the trimmed V and J ends, which lost 4 bases and 3 bases, there was a span of 17 bases. Germline CDR1 and CDR2: SGHRS and YFSETQ. CDR3 sequence: CASSLGATSIYEQYF. CDR3 nucleotide sequence: TGCGCCAGCAGCCTTGGCGCGACATCAATCTACGAGCAGTACTTC.

The chain links TRBV5-8 to TRBJ1-1; 8 nucleotides match TRBD1. The CDR3 extends over 16 amino acids. Germline lookup yields CDR1 SGHTS and CDR2 YDEGEE. The V and J ends lost 1 base and 0 bases, in that order; junction bases with no gene match: 5. The DNA of the CDR3 is TGTGCCAGCAGCTTGAACAGGGGGGTCTTGAACACTGAAGCTTTCTTT. It is translated as CASSLNRGVLNTEAFF.

The chain recombines TRBV21-1 with TRBJ2-5; the DNA was not used to check the table's D call, TRBD1. TRBV21-1 is tagged as a pseudogene. CDR3 length: 15 amino acids. CDR3 in amino acids: CASSKGGPGQETQYF. The DNA of the CDR3 is TGTGCCAGCAGCAAAGGGGGGCCGGGGCAAGAGACCCAGTACTTC.

This clone was seen a handful of times. The rearrangement links TRBV5-1 to TRBJ2-3; 9 nucleotides agree with TRBD2. The V gene end was trimmed by 1 base and the J gene end by 2 bases; junction bases not matched to a gene: 5. The CDR3 length is 16 residues. Germline CDR1 SGHRS, CDR2 YFSETQ. CDR3 DNA sequence: TGCGCCAGCAGCTTGAGAGCGGGGGGTTCCACAGATACGCAGTATTTT. Its translation: CASSLRAGGSTDTQYF.

This chain connects TRBV2 to TRBJ1-1, with unresolved D. Germline V gene data show CDR1 as SNHLY and CDR2 as FYNNEI. This CDR3 is built from 15 residues. Trimming pared 6 bases from V and 5 bases from J, leaving 19 bases between. CDR3 loop: CASRDADGPATEAFF. DNA of the CDR3: TGTGCCAGCAGAGACGCGGACGGACCGGCGACTGAAGCTTTCTTT.

This chain's CDR3 is CASSLDRTPTQYF. In DNA, the CDR3 is TGCGCCAGCAGCTTGGACAGGACTCCTACGCAGTATTTT. The chain joins TRBV5-1 to TRBJ2-3; D may correspond to TRBD1 or TRBD2 (5 bases each). This CDR3 is 13 amino acids long. Germline assignment: CDR1 SGHRS and CDR2 YFSETQ. V lost 0 bases and J 8 bases, leaving 10 bases between the germline ends.

This chain uses TRBV6-5 with TRBJ2-7; 7 positions match TRBD2. V was pared by 6 bases and J by 1 base, with 9 bases of the junction left unmatched. Germline V gene data show CDR1 as MNHEY and CDR2 as SVGAGI. The CDR3 spans 15 residues. CDR3 protein: CASSPRAGESYEQYF. In DNA, the CDR3 is TGTGCCAGCAGCCCCCGCGCGGGGGAGTCCTACGAGCAGTACTTC.

J is TRBJ2-2 and V is TRBV19; TRBD1 matches 10 bases. CDR1 is LNHDA, CDR2 SQIVND, per germline (reference sequence). The trim removed 8 bases at V and 5 bases at J, leaving 5 bases unmatched. The CDR3 spans 14 residues. The chain's CDR3 is CASHWTGGTGELFF. In DNA, the CDR3 is TGTGCCAGTCACTGGACAGGGGGAACCGGGGAGCTGTTTTTT.

The chain couples TRBV21-1 to TRBJ2-2; the table assigns TRBD1, which was not confirmed against the DNA. TRBV21-1 is designated a pseudogene. CDR3 size: 14 residues. For the CDR3, the DNA is TGTGCCCTTTTAGGGGGAGTTCGAACCGGGGAGCTGTTTTTT. Amino acid sequence: CALLGGVRTGELFF.

The table lists this clone with a count of one. This chain connects TRBV14 to TRBJ1-6; D remains unclear. Trimming removed 3 bases from V and 0 bases from J, with 12 bases in between. CDR1 is SGHDN, CDR2 FVKESK, per germline. CDR3 length: 17 residues. The CDR3 coding sequence is TGTGCCAGCAGCCAGTGGGAGATAATCTCCTATAATTCACCCCTCCACTTT. This encodes CASSQWEIISYNSPLHF.

This chain uses TRBV6-5 with TRBJ1-1; D is undetermined. Trimming removed 6 bases at V and 1 base at J, with 9 bases between. This CDR3 contains 13 residues. Germline V lookup: CDR1 MNHEY, CDR2 SVGAGI. The CDR3 loop reads CASSLRGNTEAFF. DNA for the CDR3: TGTGCCAGCAGCCTCCGAGGGAACACTGAAGCTTTCTTT.

The rearrangement uses TRBV6-5 and TRBJ1-1; no clear D gene. This CDR3 region has 14 residues. Germline V CDR1 and CDR2: MNHEY, SVGAGI. Between the trimmed V and J ends, which lost 2 bases and 0 bases, there was a span of 7 bases. The CDR3 DNA follows: TGTGCCAGCAGTTACCGCGCGGTGAACACTGAAGCTTTCTTT. Translation: CASSYRAVNTEAFF.

The rearrangement joins TRBV18 to TRBJ2-1, with 12 bases aligning to TRBD2. V was clipped by 2 bases and J by 1 base; unmatched bases: 9. CDR1 and CDR2 from the germline V gene are KGHSH and LQKENI. This CDR3 spans 19 amino acids. The chain's CDR3 is CASSPLVLAGGGSYNEQFF. The CDR3 bases are TGTGCCAGCTCACCATTGGTACTAGCGGGAGGAGGGTCCTACAATGAGCAGTTCTTC.

V is TRBV28 and J is TRBJ1-4, with 8 bases fitting TRBD1. Germline lookup yields CDR1 MDHEN and CDR2 SYDVKM. The CDR3 runs 15 residues. V shed 4 bases, J shed 7 bases, and the junction held 8 bases outside the gene matches. Here the CDR3 reads CASSSGQGRGEKLFF. The CDR3 DNA reads TGTGCCAGCAGTTCCGGACAGGGCCGAGGTGAAAAACTGTTTTTT.

This clone was seen only a few times. V and J are TRBV27 and TRBJ1-2, with TRBD1 matching over 8 bases. V was clipped by 4 bases and J by 8 bases; unmatched bases: 6. The V gene's germline CDR1 is MNHEY and CDR2 SMNVEV (reference sequence). This CDR3 comprises 13 residues. The CDR3 reads CASSSTGAGGYTF. Written as DNA, the CDR3 is TGTGCCAGCAGTTCGACAGGGGCGGGGGGCTACACCTTC.

The V call is TRBV27, the J call TRBJ1-2, with D uncertain. The CDR3 covers 13 residues. The germline CDR1 and CDR2 sequences are MNHEY and SMNVEV (reference sequence). V lost 6 bases and J lost 1, with 9 bases in between. The CDR3 is CASRSSLNYGYTF. For the CDR3, the DNA is TGTGCCAGCAGGTCCTCCCTTAACTATGGCTACACCTTC.

The chain couples TRBV27 to TRBJ2-1, with unresolved D. V was trimmed by 2 bases and J by 0 bases, leaving 20 bases between them. The length of the CDR3 is 19 residues. Germline-derived CDR1 and CDR2 are MNHEY and SMNVEV (reference sequence). The CDR3 coding sequence is TGTGCCAGCAGTTTAGGCTCTGGGCCTCGCCCGAGCTCCTACAATGAGCAGTTCTTC. Translation gives CASSLGSGPRPSSYNEQFF.

As concerns this clone: This sample includes further DNA sequences coding for the same CDR3. The gene calls are TRBV6-5 and TRBJ1-2; D remains unclear. The germline V and J ends were trimmed by 2 bases and 6 bases, with 10 bases remaining between them. This CDR3 region has 13 residues. CDR1 and CDR2 (germline): MNHEY, SVGAGI. In DNA, the CDR3 is TGTGCCAGCAGTTACGAGAGAGGCGATGGCTACACCTTC. It specifies CASSYERGDGYTF.

The chain links TRBV7-9 to TRBJ1-2; tentative D call: TRBD1 (6 bases). The V end was cut by 5 bases, the J end by 4 bases, with 14 bases between. The CDR3 is made up of 14 amino acids. CDR1 is SEHNR and CDR2 is FQNEAQ in the germline V gene (reference sequence). CDR3 sequence (DNA): TGTGCCAGCAGCCTTATCCAGGGGCTCTATGGCTACACCTTC. Translated: CASSLIQGLYGYTF.

This clone was found once. V is TRBV10-3 and J is TRBJ2-2, with D unclear. The ends were cut back, 11 bases at V and 4 bases at J, with 17 bases in the middle. This CDR3 is 14 amino acids long. Germline CDR1 reads ENHRY; CDR2 reads SYGVKD. The CDR3 protein is CASSQQSSTGELFF. CDR3 DNA: TGTGCCTCAAGCCAACAGTCTAGCACCGGGGAGCTGTTTTTT.

This clone was found once. This rearrangement joins TRBV6-1 to TRBJ2-3; unclear D gene. Trimming removed 0 bases at V and 6 bases at J, with 10 bases between. The CDR3 length is 14 residues. Per germline, CDR1 MNHNS and CDR2 SASEGT. The CDR3 DNA reads TGTGCCAGCAGTGAAGCCCACCGGCGGGATACGCAGTATTTT. This sequence encodes CASSEAHRRDTQYF.

This clone was counted only a few times. The V call is TRBV4-1, the J call TRBJ2-6; perhaps TRBD1 as D (6 bases). The V end lost 5 bases, the J end lost 7 bases, and 9 bases lay between the germline ends. This CDR3 spans 13 amino acids. Looked up from germline, CDR1 is MGHRA and CDR2 is YSYEKL. DNA of the CDR3: TGCGCCAGCAGCTTCAGGGGAGCCAACGTCCTGACTTTC. This sequence encodes CASSFRGANVLTF.

J is TRBJ1-1 and V is TRBV7-8; D is ambiguous. Germline CDR1 SGHVS, CDR2 FQNEAQ. V was cut by 1 base and J by 4 bases, with 13 bases left in between. CDR3 length: 15 residues. CDR3 protein: CASSLVPGVVTEAFF. The DNA of the CDR3 is TGTGCCAGCAGCTTAGTGCCCGGGGTGGTCACTGAAGCTTTCTTT.

In its sample, this clone was seen once. The CDR3 region has the DNA TGTGCTAGTGGTTTGGTATCGTCAGATTACACCGGGGAGCTGTTTTTT. Protein product: CASGLVSSDYTGELFF. The chain carries TRBV12-5 and TRBJ2-2, with D hard to call. Germline V gives CDR1 LGHNT, CDR2 FRNRAP. This CDR3 has 16 amino acids. Trimming left V 0 bases short and J 3 bases short, with 11 bases between.